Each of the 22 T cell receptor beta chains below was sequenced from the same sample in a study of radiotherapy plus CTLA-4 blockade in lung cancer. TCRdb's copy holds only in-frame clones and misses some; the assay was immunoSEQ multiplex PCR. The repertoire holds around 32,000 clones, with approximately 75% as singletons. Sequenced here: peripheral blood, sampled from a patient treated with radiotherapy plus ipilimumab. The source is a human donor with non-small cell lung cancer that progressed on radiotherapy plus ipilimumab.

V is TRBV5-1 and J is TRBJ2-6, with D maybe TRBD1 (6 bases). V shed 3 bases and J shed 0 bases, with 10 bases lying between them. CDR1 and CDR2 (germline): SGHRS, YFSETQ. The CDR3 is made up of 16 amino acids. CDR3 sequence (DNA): TGCGCCAGCAGCTCGACAGGTAGCTCTGGGGCCAACGTCCTGACTTTC. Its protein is CASSSTGSSGANVLTF.

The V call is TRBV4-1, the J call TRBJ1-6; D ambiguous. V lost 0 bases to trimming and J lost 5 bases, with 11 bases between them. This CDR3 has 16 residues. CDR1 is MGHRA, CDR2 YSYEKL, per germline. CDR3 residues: CASSQDPSLHNSPLHF. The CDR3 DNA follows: TGCGCCAGCAGCCAAGATCCCTCTCTTCATAATTCACCCCTCCACTTT.

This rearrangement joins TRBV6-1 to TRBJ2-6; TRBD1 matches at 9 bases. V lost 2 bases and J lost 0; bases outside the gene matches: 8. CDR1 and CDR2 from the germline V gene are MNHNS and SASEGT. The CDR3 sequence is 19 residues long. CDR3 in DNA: TGTGCCAGCAGTGAATTTCGGACAGGGGCCCTCTCTGGGGCCAACGTCCTGACTTTC. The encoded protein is CASSEFRTGALSGANVLTF.

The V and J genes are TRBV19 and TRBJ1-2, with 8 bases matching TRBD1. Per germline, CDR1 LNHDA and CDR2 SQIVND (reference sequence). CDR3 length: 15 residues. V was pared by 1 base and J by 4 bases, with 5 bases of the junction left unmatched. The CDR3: CASSIGDRGSYGYTF. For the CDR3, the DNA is TGTGCCAGTAGTATAGGCGACAGGGGAAGCTATGGCTACACCTTC.

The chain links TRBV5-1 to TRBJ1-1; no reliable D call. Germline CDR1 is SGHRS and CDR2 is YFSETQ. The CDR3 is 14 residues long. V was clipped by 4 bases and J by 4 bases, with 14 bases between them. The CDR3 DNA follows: TGCGCCAGCAGCCCCTCGGGGTCTGGCACTGAAGCTTTCTTT. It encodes CASSPSGSGTEAFF. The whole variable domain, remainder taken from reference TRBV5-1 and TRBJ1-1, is KAGVTQTPRYLIKTRGQQVTLSCSPISGHRSVSWYQQTPGQGLQFLFEYFSETQRNKGNFPGRFSGRQFSNSRSEMNVSTLELGDSALYLCASSPSGSGTEAFFGQGTRLTVV.

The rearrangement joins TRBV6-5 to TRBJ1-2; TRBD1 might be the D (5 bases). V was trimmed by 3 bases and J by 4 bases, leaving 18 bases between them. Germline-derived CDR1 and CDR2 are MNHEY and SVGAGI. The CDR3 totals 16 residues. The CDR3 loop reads CASSYLQRGYRYGYTF. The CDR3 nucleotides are TGTGCCAGCAGTTATTTACAGCGGGGGTACCGCTATGGCTACACCTTC.

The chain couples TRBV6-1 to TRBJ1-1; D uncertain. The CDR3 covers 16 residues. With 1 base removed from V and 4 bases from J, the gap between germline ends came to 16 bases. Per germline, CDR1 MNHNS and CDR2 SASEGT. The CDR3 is CASSEGLKRLGTEAFF. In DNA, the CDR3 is TGTGCCAGCAGTGAAGGGCTAAAGAGGTTGGGCACTGAAGCTTTCTTT.

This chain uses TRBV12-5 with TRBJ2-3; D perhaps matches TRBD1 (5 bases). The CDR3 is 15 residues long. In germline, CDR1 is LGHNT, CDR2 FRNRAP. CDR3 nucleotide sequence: TGTGCAACAGGTCTTTGGGGTACTAGCACAGATACGCAGTATTTT. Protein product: CATGLWGTSTDTQYF.

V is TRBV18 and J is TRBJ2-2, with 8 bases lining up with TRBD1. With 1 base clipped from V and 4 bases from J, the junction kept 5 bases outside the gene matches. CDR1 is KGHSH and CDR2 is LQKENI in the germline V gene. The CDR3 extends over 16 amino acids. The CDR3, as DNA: TGTGCCAGCTCACCACAGAAAGGGACAGGCACCGGGGAGCTGTTTTTT. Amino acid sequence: CASSPQKGTGTGELFF.

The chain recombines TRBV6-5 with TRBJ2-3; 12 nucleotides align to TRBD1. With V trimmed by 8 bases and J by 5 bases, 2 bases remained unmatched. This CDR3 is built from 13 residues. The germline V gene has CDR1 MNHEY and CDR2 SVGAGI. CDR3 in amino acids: CASRDRGRDTQYF. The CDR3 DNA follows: TGTGCCAGCCGGGACAGGGGGCGAGATACGCAGTATTTT.

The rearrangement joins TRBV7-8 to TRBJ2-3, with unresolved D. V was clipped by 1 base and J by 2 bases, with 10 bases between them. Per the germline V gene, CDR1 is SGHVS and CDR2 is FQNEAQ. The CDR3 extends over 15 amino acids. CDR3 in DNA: TGTGCCAGCAGCTTAGAAACAAGTTACACAGATACGCAGTATTTT. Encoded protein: CASSLETSYTDTQYF.

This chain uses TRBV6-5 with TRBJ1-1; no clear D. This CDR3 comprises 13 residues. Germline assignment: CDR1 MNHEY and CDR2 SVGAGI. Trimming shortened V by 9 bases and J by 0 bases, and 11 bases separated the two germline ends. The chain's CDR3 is CASSGQMNTEAFF. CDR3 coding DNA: TGTGCCAGTTCTGGGCAGATGAACACTGAAGCTTTCTTT.

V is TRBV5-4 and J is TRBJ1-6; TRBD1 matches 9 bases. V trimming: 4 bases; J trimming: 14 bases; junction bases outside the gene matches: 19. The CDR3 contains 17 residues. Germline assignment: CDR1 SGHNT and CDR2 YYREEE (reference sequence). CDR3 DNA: TGTGCCAGCAGCAAAACAGGGGGCGCCGAGTCCCCGGAGTCCCTCCACTTT. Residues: CASSKTGGAESPESLHF.

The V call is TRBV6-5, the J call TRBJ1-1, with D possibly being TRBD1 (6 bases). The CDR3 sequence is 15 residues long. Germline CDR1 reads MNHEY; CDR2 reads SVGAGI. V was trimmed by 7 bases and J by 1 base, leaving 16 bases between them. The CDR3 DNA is TGTGCCAGCACCGCAGGACAGTCGCGGAACACTGAAGCTTTCTTT. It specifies CASTAGQSRNTEAFF.

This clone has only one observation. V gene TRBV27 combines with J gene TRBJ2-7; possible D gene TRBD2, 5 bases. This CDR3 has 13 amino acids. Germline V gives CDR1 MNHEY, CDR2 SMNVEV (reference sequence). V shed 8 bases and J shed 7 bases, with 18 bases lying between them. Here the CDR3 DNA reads TGTGCCAGCGGCGGAGAGGGAAGGCAGGAGCAGTACTTC. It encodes CASGGEGRQEQYF.

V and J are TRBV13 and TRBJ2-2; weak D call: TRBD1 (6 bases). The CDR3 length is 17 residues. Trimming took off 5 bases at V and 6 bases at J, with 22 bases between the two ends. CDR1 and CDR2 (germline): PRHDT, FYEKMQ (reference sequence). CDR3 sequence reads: CASSHHPGLGAAGELFF. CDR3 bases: TGTGCCAGCAGCCACCACCCCGGCCTGGGGGCGGCCGGGGAGCTGTTTTTT.

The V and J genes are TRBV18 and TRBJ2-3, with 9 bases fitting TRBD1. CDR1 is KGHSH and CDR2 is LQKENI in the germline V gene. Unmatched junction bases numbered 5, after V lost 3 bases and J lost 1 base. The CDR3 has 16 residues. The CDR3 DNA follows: TGTGCCAGCTCACCTTGGGACAGGGCCCGCACAGATACGCAGTATTTT. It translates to CASSPWDRARTDTQYF.

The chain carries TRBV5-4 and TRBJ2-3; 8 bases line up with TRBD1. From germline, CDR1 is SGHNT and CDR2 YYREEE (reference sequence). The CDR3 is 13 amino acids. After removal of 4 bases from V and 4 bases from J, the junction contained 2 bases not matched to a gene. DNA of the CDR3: TGTGCCAGCAGCCTACAGGGGGCAGATACGCAGTATTTT. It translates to CASSLQGADTQYF.

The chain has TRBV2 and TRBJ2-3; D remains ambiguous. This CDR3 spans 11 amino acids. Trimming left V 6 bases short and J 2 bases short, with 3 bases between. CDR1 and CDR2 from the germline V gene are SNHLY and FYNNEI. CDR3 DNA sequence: TGTGCCAGCAGGTACACAGATACGCAGTATTTT. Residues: CASRYTDTQYF. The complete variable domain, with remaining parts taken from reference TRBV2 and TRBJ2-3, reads EPEVTQTPSHQVTQMGQEVILRCVPISNHLYFYWYRQILGQKVEFLVSFYNNEISEKSEIFDDQFSVERPDGSNFTLKIRSTKLEDSAMYFCASRYTDTQYFGPGTRLTVL.

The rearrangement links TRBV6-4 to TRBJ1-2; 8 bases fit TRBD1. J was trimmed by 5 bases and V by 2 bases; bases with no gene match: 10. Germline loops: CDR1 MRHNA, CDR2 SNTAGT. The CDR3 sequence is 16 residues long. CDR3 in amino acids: CASSDRTGPPPYGYTF. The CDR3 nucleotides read TGTGCCAGCAGTGACCGGACAGGGCCACCTCCGTATGGCTACACCTTC.

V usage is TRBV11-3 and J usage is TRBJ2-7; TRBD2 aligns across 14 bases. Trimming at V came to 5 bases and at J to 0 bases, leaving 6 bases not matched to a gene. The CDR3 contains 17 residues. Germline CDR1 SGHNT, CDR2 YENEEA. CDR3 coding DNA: TGTGCCAGCAGCACCGGACTAGCGGGGGGAAGCTCCTACGAGCAGTACTTC. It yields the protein CASSTGLAGGSSYEQYF.

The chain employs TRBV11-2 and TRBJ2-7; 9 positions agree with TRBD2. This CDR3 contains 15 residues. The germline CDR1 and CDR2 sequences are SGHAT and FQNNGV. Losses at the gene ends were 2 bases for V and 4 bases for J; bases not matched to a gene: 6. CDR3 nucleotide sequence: TGTGCCAGCAGCTTATCGACTAGCGGAACTTACGAGCAGTACTTC. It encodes CASSLSTSGTYEQYF.